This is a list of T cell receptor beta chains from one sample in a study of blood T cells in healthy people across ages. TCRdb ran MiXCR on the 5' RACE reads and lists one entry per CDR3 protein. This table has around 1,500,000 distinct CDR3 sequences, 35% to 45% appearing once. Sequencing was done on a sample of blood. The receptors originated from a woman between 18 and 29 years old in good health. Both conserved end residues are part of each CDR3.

CDR3aa: CASSYLPRQTRNTEAFF
v_gene: TRBV6-5
j_gene: TRBJ1-1

CDR3aa: CASSLGGSGRNEQFF
v_gene: TRBV7-2
j_gene: TRBJ2-1

CDR3aa: CALIGGHRNYGYTF
v_gene: TRBV30
j_gene: TRBJ1-2

CDR3aa: CASSQDRVYGYTF
v_gene: TRBV4-1
j_gene: TRBJ1-2

CDR3aa: CASSQEGLAGINEQFF
v_gene: TRBV4-2
j_gene: TRBJ2-1

CDR3aa: CASRGGLAGEQFF
v_gene: TRBV6-2/TRBV6-3
j_gene: TRBJ2-1

CDR3aa: CSVEDEEGQGSYEQCF
v_gene: TRBV29-1
j_gene: TRBJ2-7

CDR3aa: CASSLDGSGRNGEQFF
v_gene: TRBV7-9
j_gene: TRBJ2-1

CDR3aa: CASGDRATSYEQYF
v_gene: TRBV6-2/TRBV6-3
j_gene: TRBJ2-7

CDR3aa: CASSQEGGLAKNIQYF
v_gene: TRBV4-1
j_gene: TRBJ2-4

CDR3aa: CASSGGTGGTYNSPLHF
v_gene: TRBV7-2
j_gene: TRBJ1-6

CDR3aa: CASSFARASTDTQYF
v_gene: TRBV12-3/TRBV12-4
j_gene: TRBJ2-3

CDR3aa: CASRPALPVNEQYF
v_gene: TRBV27
j_gene: TRBJ2-5

CDR3aa: CASSLATSGRSRETQYF
v_gene: TRBV12-3/TRBV12-4
j_gene: TRBJ2-5

CDR3aa: CSVPEPGDTQYF
v_gene: TRBV20-1
j_gene: TRBJ2-3

CDR3aa: CASSPQAGHDYGYTF
v_gene: TRBV18
j_gene: TRBJ1-2

CDR3aa: CASNPGQGEAFF
v_gene: TRBV9
j_gene: TRBJ1-1

CDR3aa: CASSPEQGVPYNEQFF
v_gene: TRBV5-1
j_gene: TRBJ2-1